The 20 T cell receptor beta chains given below trace back to one sample, sequenced in a study of T cells in Graves' hyperthyroidism and ophthalmopathy. TCR beta CDR3 regions were amplified from RNA transcripts. First-round RT-PCR of the TCR CDR3 relied on the HTBI primer set. MiXCR was run by TCRdb on the multiplex PCR reads, yielding one entry per CDR3 protein. Altogether 750,000 to 900,000 distinct CDR3 sequences are present, over 35% being singletons, with the ten largest covering about 8.9%. The sequenced sample was blood. The receptors derive from a man aged 18-30 years with Graves' hyperthyroidism.

This chain links TRBV10-3 with TRBJ2-7, with 7 bases matching TRBD2. The V gene end was trimmed by 8 bases and the J gene end by 6 bases; junction bases not matched to a gene: 4. The CDR3 runs 11 residues. Germline CDR1 ENHRY, CDR2 SYGVKD. In DNA, the CDR3 is TGTGCCATCGGGGGGGGAGGCGAGCAGTACTTC. It codes for CAIGGGGEQYF.

CDR3 DNA sequence: TGTGCCAGCAGCATACTGGCGGGAGTCAATGAGCAGTTCTTC. It translates to CASSILAGVNEQFF. This chain joins TRBV7-8 and TRBJ2-1; 7 positions agree with TRBD2. After removal of 5 bases from V and 6 bases from J, the junction contained 7 bases not matched to a gene. This CDR3 has 14 residues. Germline loops: CDR1 SGHVS, CDR2 FQNEAQ.

This clonotype was observed a handful of times. The chain uses TRBV7-2 and TRBJ2-7, with D maybe TRBD2 (5 bases). The CDR3 is 13 residues long. V was pared by 7 bases and J by 2 bases, with 12 bases between. The germline V gene encodes CDR1 SGHTA and CDR2 FQGNSA. CDR3: CASTPGLTYEQYF. For the CDR3, the DNA is TGTGCCAGCACTCCCGGACTTACCTACGAGCAGTACTTC.

The gene calls are TRBV25-1 and TRBJ2-5; TRBD2 matches at 7 bases. This CDR3 has 15 residues. The germline gives CDR1 MGHDK, CDR2 SYGVNS. The ends lost 2 bases at V and 2 bases at J; junction bases unmatched: 5. The CDR3 DNA is TGTGCCAGCAGTGAAACCGGGGGGATGCAAGAGACCCAGTACTTC. As protein: CASSETGGMQETQYF. Combining the CDR3 with reference TRBV25-1 and TRBJ2-5 gives the whole variable domain EADIYQTPRYLVIGTGKKITLECSQTMGHDKMYWYQQDPGMELHLIHYSYGVNSTEKGDLSSESTVSRIRTEHFPLTLESARPSHTSQYLCASSETGGMQETQYFGPGTRLLVL.

This rearrangement joins TRBV5-6 to TRBJ2-2; possible D gene TRBD1, 6 bases. V was pared by 2 bases and J by 1 base, with 15 bases between. In germline, CDR1 is SGHDT, CDR2 YYEEEE. CDR3 size: 17 residues. DNA of the CDR3: TGTGCCAGCAGCTTAATCTCGGACAGCGGGAACACCGGGGAGCTGTTTTTT. Translating gives CASSLISDSGNTGELFF.

J is TRBJ2-7 and V is TRBV2; TRBD1 agrees at 7 bases. The CDR3 contains 16 residues. Germline V CDR1 and CDR2: SNHLY, FYNNEI. After removal of 2 bases from V and 3 bases from J, the junction contained 10 bases not matched to a gene. The CDR3 nucleotides read TGTGCCAGCAGTGAAAAGGGACAGCGTTACCGCTACGAGCAGTACTTC. This translates into CASSEKGQRYRYEQYF.

The chain combines TRBV7-2 with TRBJ2-7; D not certain. V dropped 1 base and J dropped 6 bases, with 19 bases sitting between them. The germline V gene has CDR1 SGHTA and CDR2 FQGNSA. The length of the CDR3 is 16 residues. CDR3 residues: CASSLVMSPISSEQYF. The CDR3 region has the DNA TGTGCCAGCAGCTTAGTGATGTCGCCGATAAGTAGCGAGCAGTACTTC.

The chain links TRBV12-3 or TRBV12-4 to TRBJ1-5, with D maybe TRBD1 (6 bases). The CDR3 covers 15 residues. Trimming removed 2 bases at V and 5 bases at J, with 13 bases between. The CDR3 is CASSLRGGWDQPQHF. The DNA of the CDR3 is TGTGCCAGCAGTTTACGAGGGGGATGGGATCAGCCCCAGCATTTT.

V is TRBV14 and J is TRBJ1-1; D is perhaps TRBD1 (5 bases). Trimming left V 4 bases short and J 1 base short, with 13 bases between. CDR3 length equals 15 residues. In germline, CDR1 is SGHDN, CDR2 FVKESK. CDR3 sequence: CASSLKGTGNTEAFF. The CDR3 region has the DNA TGTGCCAGCAGCCTAAAGGGGACGGGGAACACTGAAGCTTTCTTT. Full variable domain (rest looked up from reference TRBV14 and TRBJ1-1): EAGVTQFPSHSVIEKGQTVTLRCDPISGHDNLYWYRRVMGKEIKFLLHFVKESKQDESGMPNNRFLAERTGGTYSTLKVQPAELEDSGVYFCASSLKGTGNTEAFFGQGTRLTVV.

This rearrangement joins TRBV9 to TRBJ2-7; D ambiguous. V lost 7 bases to trimming and J lost 2 bases, with 16 bases between them. Germline V CDR1 and CDR2: SGDLS, YYNGEE. The CDR3 covers 14 residues. The chain's CDR3 is CASSRLTTAYEQYF. The CDR3 bases are TGTGCCAGCTCTCGACTTACAACCGCCTACGAGCAGTACTTC.

Note on this clonotype: A junction boundary mismatches the germline segment, possibly from a read error. The V call is TRBV4-1, the J call TRBJ1-1; D is unclear. Germline-derived CDR1 and CDR2 are MGHRA and YSYEKL. The CDR3 length is 15 residues. The CDR3 reads CASSQDQAGNTEAFF. DNA of the CDR3: TGTGCCAGCAGCCAAGATCAGGCGGGGAACACTGAAGCTTTCTTT.

Only a few counts were recorded for this clonotype. This chain connects TRBV11-2 to TRBJ2-7; 12 bases agree with TRBD1. From germline, CDR1 is SGHAT and CDR2 FQNNGV. V lost 9 bases, J lost 2 bases, and 5 bases stayed unmatched. The length of the CDR3 is 14 residues. The DNA of the CDR3 is TGTGCCAGTAGGGGGACAGGGGGCACCTACGAGCAGTACTTC. This encodes CASRGTGGTYEQYF.

V and J are TRBV7-9 and TRBJ1-2; D is possibly TRBD1 (5 bases). Germline CDR1 SEHNR, CDR2 FQNEAQ (reference sequence). The CDR3 runs 14 residues. Trimming took 5 bases from V and 2 from J, leaving 12 bases between them. CDR3 DNA sequence: TGTGCCAGCAGCCCCGACAGCCTCAACTATGGCTACACCTTC. This codes for CASSPDSLNYGYTF.

The table lists this clonotype with many counts. DNA for the CDR3: TGCGCCAGCAGTGGGAAGGTCGGCACTGAAGCTTTCTTT. Amino acids: CASSGKVGTEAFF. The V and J genes are TRBV10-2 and TRBJ1-1; no clear D gene. CDR3 length: 13 residues. Germline V CDR1 and CDR2: WSHSY, SAAADI. Trimming cost V 4 bases and J 4 bases, with 10 bases left between them.

The rearrangement joins TRBV14 to TRBJ2-2, with TRBD1 matching 8 bases. From germline, CDR1 is SGHDN and CDR2 FVKESK. The J segment lost 3 bases and the V segment lost 4 bases, leaving 10 bases of the junction unmatched. CDR3 size: 17 residues. The CDR3 spells CASSRPDRGPYTGELFF. CDR3 coding DNA: TGTGCCAGCAGCCGACCCGACAGGGGACCCTACACCGGGGAGCTGTTTTTT. Combining the CDR3 with reference TRBV14 and TRBJ2-2 gives the whole variable domain EAGVTQFPSHSVIEKGQTVTLRCDPISGHDNLYWYRRVMGKEIKFLLHFVKESKQDESGMPNNRFLAERTGGTYSTLKVQPAELEDSGVYFCASSRPDRGPYTGELFFGEGSRLTVL.

The table lists this clonotype with many counts. This rearrangement joins TRBV7-8 to TRBJ1-1; maybe TRBD1 (5 bases). Germline CDR1 SGHVS, CDR2 FQNEAQ. Deletions cut 5 bases from V and 11 bases from J, with 15 bases between. The CDR3 has 12 amino acids. CDR3 protein: CASSRDHQEAFF. CDR3 nucleotides: TGTGCCAGCAGCAGGGACCATCAGGAGGCTTTCTTT. Full variable domain (remainder filled in from reference TRBV7-8 and TRBJ1-1): GAGVSQSPRYKVAKRGQDVALRCDPISGHVSLFWYQQALGQGPEFLTYFQNEAQLDKSGLPSDRFFAERPEGSVSTLKIQRTQQEDSAVYLCASSRDHQEAFFGQGTRLTVV.

The chain recombines TRBV6-1 with TRBJ1-1, with D tentatively TRBD1 (6 bases). V was pared by 6 bases and J by 5 bases, with 16 bases between. CDR3 length: 14 amino acids. Germline V CDR1 and CDR2: MNHNS, SASEGT. CDR3 amino acids: CASRALGGQTEAFF. For the CDR3, the DNA is TGTGCCAGCAGGGCACTGGGGGGCCAAACTGAAGCTTTCTTT.

Of note for this clonotype: A much bigger clone sits one base away, suggesting this may be a read error. V is TRBV7-2 and J is TRBJ1-2, with unresolved D. The CDR3 is 12 amino acids. Looked up from germline, CDR1 is SGHTA and CDR2 is FQGNSA. The DNA for the CDR3 is TGTGCCAGCAGCTTCAGCAGGACCCCCGTCGCCTTC. Translated: CASSFSRTPVAF.

The CDR3 loop is CASSLTSVQPQHF. The CDR3 coding sequence is TGTGCCAGCAGCTTAACGAGTGTTCAGCCCCAGCATTTT. The chain carries TRBV7-2 and TRBJ1-5, with unresolved D. With 2 bases removed from V and 6 bases from J, the gap between germline ends came to 8 bases. The CDR3 runs to 13 residues. Germline loops: CDR1 SGHTA, CDR2 FQGNSA.

The V gene is TRBV6-5, the J gene TRBJ2-7, with 8 nucleotides matching TRBD1. The V and J ends lost 2 bases and 7 bases, in that order; junction bases with no gene match: 10. CDR1 and CDR2 from the germline V gene are MNHEY and SVGAGI. The CDR3 loop spans 15 amino acids. For the CDR3, the DNA is TGTGCCAGCAGTTACCTCGGACAGGGCCTAAATGAGCAGTACTTC. It yields the protein CASSYLGQGLNEQYF.